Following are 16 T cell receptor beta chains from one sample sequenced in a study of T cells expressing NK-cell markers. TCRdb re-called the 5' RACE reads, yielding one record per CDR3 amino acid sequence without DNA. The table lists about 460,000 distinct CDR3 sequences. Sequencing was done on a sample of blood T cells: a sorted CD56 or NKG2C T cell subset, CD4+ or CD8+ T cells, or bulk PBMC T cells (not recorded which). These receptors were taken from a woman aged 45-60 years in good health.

This CDR3 is CSATDPKWYEQYF. The chain carries TRBV20-1 and TRBJ2-7. This CDR3 region has 13 residues. CDR1 is DFQATT and CDR2 is SNEGSKA in the germline V gene (reference sequence).

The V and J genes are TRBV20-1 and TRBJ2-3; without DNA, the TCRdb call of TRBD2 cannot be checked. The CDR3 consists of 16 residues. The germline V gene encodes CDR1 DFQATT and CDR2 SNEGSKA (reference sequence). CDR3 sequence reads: CSATPGLAESTDTQYF.

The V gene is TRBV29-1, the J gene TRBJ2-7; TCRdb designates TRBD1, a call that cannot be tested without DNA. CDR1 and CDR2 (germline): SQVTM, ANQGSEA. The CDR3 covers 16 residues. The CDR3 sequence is CSVSDRDYPYYYEQYF.

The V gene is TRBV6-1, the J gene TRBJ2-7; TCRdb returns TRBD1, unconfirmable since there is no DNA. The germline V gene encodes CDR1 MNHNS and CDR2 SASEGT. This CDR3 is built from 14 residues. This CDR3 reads CASRPGQIAYEQYF.

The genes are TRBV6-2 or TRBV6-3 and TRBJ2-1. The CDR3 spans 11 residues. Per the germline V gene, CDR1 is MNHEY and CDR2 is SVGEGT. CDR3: CASSNGNEQFF.

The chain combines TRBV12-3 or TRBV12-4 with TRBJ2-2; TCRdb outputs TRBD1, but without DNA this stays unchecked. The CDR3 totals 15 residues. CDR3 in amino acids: CASSPPGQVTGELFF.

The CDR3 loop is CASSQDGVVIHNEQFF. The gene calls are TRBV3-1 and TRBJ2-1. The CDR3 contains 16 residues. Germline assignment: CDR1 LGHDT and CDR2 YNNKEL (reference sequence).

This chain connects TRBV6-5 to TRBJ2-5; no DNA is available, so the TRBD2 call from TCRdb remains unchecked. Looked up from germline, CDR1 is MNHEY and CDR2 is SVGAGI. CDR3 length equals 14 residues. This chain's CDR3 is CASSSPTSGETQYF.

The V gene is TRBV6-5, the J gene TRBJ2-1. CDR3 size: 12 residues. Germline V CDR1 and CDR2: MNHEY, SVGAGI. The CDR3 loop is CASGKVTNEQFF.

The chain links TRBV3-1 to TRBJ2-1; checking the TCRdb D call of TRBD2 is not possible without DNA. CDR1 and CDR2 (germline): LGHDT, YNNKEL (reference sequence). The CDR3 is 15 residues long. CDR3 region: CASSLEALSMNEQFF.

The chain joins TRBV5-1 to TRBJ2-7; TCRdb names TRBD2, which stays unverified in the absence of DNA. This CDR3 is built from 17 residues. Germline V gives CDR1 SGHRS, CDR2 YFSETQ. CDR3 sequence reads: CASSLYSTAGGSYEQYF.

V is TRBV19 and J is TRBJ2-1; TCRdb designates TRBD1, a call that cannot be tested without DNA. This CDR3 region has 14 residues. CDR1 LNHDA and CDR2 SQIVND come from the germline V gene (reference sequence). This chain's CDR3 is CASNPYRGSNEQFF. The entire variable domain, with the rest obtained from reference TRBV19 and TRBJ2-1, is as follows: DGGITQSPKYLFRKEGQNVTLSCEQNLNHDAMYWYRQDPGQGLRLIYYSQIVNDFQKGDIAEGYSVSREKKESFPLTVTSAQKNPTAFYLCASNPYRGSNEQFFGPGTRLTVL.

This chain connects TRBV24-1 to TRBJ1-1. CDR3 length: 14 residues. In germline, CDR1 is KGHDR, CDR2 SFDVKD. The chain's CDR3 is CATSDLKGNTEAFF.

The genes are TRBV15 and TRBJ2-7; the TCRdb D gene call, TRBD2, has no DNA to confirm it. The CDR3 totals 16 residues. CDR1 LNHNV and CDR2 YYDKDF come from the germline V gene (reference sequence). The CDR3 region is CATSGGGRQTLHEQYF.

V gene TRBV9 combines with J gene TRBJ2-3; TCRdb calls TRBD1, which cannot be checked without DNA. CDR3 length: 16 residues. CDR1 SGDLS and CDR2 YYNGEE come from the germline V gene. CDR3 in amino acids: CASSVAVDRLQDTQYF. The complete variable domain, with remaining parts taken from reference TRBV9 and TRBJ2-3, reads DSGVTQTPKHLITATGQRVTLRCSPRSGDLSVYWYQQSLDQGLQFLIQYYNGEERAKGNILERFSAQQFPDLHSELNLSSLELGDSALYFCASSVAVDRLQDTQYFGPGTRLTVL.

The CDR3 reads CATSDSYRPGYTF. The gene calls are TRBV24-1 and TRBJ1-2; TCRdb lists TRBD1, though no DNA is available to test this call. This CDR3 comprises 13 residues. Per germline, CDR1 KGHDR and CDR2 SFDVKD.